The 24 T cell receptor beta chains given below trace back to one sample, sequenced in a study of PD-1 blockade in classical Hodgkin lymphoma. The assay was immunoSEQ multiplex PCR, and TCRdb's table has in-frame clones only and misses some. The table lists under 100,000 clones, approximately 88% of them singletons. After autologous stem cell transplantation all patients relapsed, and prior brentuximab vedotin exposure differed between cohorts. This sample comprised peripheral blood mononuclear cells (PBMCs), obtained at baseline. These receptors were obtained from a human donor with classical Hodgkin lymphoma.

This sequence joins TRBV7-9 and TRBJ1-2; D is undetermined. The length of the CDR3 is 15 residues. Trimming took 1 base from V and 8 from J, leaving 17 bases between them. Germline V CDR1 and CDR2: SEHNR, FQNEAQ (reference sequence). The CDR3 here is CASSLVGEEGKGYTF. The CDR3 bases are TGTGCCAGCAGCTTAGTCGGGGAGGAAGGAAAAGGCTACACCTTC.

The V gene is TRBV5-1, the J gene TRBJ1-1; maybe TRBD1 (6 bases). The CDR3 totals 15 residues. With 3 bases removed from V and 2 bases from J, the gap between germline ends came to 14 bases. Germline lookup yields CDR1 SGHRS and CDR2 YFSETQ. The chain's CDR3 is CASSSYAGTNTEAFF. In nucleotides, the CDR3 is TGCGCCAGCAGCTCCTATGCAGGGACAAACACTGAAGCTTTCTTT.

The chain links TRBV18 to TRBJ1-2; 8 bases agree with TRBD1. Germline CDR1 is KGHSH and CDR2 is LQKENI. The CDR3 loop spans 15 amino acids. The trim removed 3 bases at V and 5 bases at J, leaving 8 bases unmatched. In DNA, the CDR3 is TGTGCCAGCTCACCTGACAGGGGATTGGGTTATGGCTACACCTTC. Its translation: CASSPDRGLGYGYTF.

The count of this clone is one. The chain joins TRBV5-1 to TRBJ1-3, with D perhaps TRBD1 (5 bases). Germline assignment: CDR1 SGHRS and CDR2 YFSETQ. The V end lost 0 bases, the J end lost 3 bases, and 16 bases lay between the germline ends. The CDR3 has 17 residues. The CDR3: CASSLAPTVRFGNTIYF. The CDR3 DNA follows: TGCGCCAGCAGCTTGGCCCCGACAGTAAGGTTTGGAAACACCATATATTTT.

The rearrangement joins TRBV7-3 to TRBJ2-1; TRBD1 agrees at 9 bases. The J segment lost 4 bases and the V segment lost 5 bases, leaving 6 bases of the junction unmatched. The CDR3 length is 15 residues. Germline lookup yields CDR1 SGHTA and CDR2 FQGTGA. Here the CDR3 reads CASSRRTGAYNEQFF. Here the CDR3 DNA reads TGTGCCAGCAGCCGTCGGACAGGGGCGTACAATGAGCAGTTCTTC.

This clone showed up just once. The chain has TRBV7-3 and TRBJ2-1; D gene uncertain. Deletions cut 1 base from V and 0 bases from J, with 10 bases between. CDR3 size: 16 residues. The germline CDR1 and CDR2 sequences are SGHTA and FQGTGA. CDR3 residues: CASSLKGGSSYNEQFF. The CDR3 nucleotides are TGTGCCAGCAGCTTAAAAGGCGGAAGCTCCTACAATGAGCAGTTCTTC.

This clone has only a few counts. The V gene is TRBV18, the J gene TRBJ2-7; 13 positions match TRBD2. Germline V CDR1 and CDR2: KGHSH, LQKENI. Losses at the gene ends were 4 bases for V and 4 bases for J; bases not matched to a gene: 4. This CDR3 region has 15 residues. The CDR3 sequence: CASSRGLAGDYEQYF. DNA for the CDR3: TGTGCCAGCTCACGAGGACTAGCGGGAGATTACGAGCAGTACTTC.

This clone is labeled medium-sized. CDR3 bases: TGTGCCAGCAGCCAACAGGGCTACGAGCAGTACTTC. As protein: CASSQQGYEQYF. The chain recombines TRBV6-6 with TRBJ2-7; the D gene is possibly TRBD1 (6 bases). V was shortened by 6 bases and J by 3 bases, with 9 bases between the two germline ends. Germline V gene sequence: CDR1 MNHNY, CDR2 SVGAGI (reference sequence). This CDR3 spans 12 amino acids.

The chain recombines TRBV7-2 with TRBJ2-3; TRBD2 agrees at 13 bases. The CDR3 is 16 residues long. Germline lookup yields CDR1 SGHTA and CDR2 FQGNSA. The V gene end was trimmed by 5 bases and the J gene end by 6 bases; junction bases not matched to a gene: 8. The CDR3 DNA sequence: TGTGCCAGCAGCACCAGACTAGCGGGAGGAGCCGATACGCAGTATTTT. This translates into CASSTRLAGGADTQYF.

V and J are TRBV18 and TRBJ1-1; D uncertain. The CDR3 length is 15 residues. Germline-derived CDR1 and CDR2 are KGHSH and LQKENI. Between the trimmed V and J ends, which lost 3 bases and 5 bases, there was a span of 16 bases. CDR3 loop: CASSPQPHERTEAFF. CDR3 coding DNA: TGTGCCAGCTCACCTCAACCCCACGAGCGGACTGAAGCTTTCTTT.

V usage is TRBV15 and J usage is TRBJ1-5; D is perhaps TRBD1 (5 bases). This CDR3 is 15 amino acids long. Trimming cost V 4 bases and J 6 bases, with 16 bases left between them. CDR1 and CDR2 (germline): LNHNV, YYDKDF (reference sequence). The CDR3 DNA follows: TGTGCCACCAGCACGCGGGACCGACGCGGTCAGCCCCAGCATTTT. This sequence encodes CATSTRDRRGQPQHF.

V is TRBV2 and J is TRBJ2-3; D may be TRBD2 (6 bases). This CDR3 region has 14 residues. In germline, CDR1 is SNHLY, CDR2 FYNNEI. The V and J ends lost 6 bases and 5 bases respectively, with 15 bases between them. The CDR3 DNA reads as TGTGCCAGCAGGTCCGAGTCGGAGGGAGATACGCAGTATTTT. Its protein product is CASRSESEGDTQYF.

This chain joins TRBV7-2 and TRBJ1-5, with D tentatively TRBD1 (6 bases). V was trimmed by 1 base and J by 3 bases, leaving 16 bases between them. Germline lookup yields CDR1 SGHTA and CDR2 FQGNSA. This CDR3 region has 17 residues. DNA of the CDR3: TGTGCCAGCAGCTTAGGAGGGGGGGCGAGGAACAATCAGCCCCAGCATTTT. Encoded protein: CASSLGGGARNNQPQHF.

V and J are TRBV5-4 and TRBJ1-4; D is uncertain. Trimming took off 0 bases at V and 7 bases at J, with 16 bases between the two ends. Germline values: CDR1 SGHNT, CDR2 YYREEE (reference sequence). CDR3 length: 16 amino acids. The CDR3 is CASSLGGYSEGEKLFF. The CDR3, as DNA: TGTGCCAGCAGCTTGGGAGGTTATTCGGAGGGTGAAAAACTGTTTTTT.

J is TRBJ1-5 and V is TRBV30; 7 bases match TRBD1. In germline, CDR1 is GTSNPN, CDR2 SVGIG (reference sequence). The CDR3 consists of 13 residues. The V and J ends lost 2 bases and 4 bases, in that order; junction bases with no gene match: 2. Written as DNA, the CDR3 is TGTGCCTGGAGTACAGGGGTAAATCAGCCCCAGCATTTT. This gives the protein CAWSTGVNQPQHF.

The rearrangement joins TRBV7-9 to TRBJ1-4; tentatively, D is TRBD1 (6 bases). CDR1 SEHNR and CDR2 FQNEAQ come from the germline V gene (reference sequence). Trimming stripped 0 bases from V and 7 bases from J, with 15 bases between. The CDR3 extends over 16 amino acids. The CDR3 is CASSLARWGPSEKLFF. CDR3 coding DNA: TGTGCCAGCAGCTTAGCGAGGTGGGGGCCCTCTGAAAAACTGTTTTTT.

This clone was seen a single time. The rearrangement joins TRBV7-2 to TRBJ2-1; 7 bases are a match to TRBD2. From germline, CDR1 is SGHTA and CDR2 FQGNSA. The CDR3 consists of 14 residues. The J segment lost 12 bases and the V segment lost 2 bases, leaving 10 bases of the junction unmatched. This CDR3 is CASSLTGWGRGQFF. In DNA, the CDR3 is TGTGCCAGCAGCTTAACGGGCTGGGGGAGGGGGCAGTTCTTC.

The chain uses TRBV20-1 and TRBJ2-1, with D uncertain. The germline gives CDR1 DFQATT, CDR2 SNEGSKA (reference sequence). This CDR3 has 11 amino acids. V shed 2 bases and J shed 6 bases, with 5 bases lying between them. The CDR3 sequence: CSARRANEQFF. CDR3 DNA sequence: TGCAGTGCTAGAAGGGCCAATGAGCAGTTCTTC.

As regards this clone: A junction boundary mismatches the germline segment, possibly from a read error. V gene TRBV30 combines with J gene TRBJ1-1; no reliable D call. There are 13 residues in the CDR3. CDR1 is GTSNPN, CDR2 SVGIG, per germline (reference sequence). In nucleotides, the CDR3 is TGTGCCCGGAGGGCTCCTAGTGGGACTGAAGCTTTCTTT. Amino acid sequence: CARRAPSGTEAFF. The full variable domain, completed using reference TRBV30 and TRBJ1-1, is SQTIHQWPATLVQPVGSPLSLECTVEGTSNPNLYWYRQAAGRGLQLLFYSVGIGQISSEVPQNLSASRPQDRQFILSSKKLLLSDSGFYLCARRAPSGTEAFFGQGTRLTVV.

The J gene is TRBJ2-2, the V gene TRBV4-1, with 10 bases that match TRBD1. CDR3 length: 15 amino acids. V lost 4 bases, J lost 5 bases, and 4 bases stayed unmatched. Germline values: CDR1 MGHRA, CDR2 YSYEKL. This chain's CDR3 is CASSRGQGLTGELFF. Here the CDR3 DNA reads TGCGCCAGCAGCCGGGGACAGGGGCTTACCGGGGAGCTGTTTTTT.

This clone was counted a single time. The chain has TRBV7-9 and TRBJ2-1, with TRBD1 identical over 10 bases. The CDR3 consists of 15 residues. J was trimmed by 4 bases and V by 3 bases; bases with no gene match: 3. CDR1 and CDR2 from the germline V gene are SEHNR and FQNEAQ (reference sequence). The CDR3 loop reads CASSFGQGGYNEQFF. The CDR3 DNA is TGTGCCAGCAGCTTTGGACAGGGGGGGTACAATGAGCAGTTCTTC. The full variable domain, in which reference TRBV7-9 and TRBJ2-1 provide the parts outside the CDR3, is DTGVSQNPRHKITKRGQNVTFRCDPISEHNRLYWYRQTLGQGPEFLTYFQNEAQLEKSRLLSDRFSAERPKGSFSTLEIQRTEQGDSAMYLCASSFGQGGYNEQFFGPGTRLTVL.

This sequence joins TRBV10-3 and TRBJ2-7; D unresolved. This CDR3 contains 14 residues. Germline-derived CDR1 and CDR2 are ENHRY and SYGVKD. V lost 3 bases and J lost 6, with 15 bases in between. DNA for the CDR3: TGTGCCATCAGTGACTCTAGTAAAGGGCTCGAGCAGTACTTC. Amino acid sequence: CAISDSSKGLEQYF.

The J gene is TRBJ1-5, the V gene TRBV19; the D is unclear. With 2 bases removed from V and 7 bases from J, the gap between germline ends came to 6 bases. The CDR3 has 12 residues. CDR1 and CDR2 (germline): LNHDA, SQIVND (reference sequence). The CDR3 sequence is CASSIRGQPQHF. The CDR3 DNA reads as TGTGCCAGTAGTATACGAGGACAGCCCCAGCATTTT.

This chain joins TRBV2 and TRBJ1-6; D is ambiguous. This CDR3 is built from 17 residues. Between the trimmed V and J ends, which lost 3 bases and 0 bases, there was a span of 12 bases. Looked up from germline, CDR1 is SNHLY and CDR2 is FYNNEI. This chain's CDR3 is CASSEAGPSSYNSPLHF. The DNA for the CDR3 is TGTGCCAGCAGTGAGGCCGGACCGAGCTCCTATAATTCACCCCTCCACTTT.